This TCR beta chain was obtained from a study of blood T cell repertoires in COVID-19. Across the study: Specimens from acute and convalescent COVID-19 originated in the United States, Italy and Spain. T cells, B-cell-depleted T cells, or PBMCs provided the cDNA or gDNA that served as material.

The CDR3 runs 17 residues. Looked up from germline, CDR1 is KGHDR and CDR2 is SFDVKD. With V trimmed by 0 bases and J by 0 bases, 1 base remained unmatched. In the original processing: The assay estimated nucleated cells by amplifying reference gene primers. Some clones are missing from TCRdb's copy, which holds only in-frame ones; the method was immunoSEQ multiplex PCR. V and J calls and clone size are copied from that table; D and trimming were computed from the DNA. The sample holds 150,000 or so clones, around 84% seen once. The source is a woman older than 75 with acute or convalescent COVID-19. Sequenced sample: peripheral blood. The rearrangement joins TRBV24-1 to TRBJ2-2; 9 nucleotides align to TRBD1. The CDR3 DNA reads TGTGCCACCAGTGATTTGGGACAGGGGACGAACACCGGGGAGCTGTTTTTT. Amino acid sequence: CATSDLGQGTNTGELFF.